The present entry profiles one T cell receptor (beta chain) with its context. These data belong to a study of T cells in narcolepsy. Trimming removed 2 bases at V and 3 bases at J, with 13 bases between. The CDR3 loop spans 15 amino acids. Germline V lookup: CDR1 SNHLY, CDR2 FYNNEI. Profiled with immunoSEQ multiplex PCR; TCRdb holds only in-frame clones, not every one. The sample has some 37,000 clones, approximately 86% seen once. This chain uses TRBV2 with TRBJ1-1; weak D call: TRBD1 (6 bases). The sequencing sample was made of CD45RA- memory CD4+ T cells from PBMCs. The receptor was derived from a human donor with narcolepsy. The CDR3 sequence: CASSEIRQGHTEAFF. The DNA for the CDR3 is TGTGCCAGCAGTGAAATAAGGCAGGGGCACACTGAAGCTTTCTTT.